This TCR beta chain stems from a study of memory B cells and T cells in multiple sclerosis (dated by TCRdb to 2017 to 2018). For context, the study as a whole: The study compared TCR beta repertoires of autoproliferating peripheral T cells with brain lesion-infiltrating T cells in multiple sclerosis patients. A couple of multiple sclerosis patients were included in the TCR sequencing because brain lesions obtained at autopsy or brain-infiltrating cells obtained from biopsy were available for them. General findings and caveats noted by the study authors: Because clone-set sizes varied across compartments, the counts of shared clonotypes were affected, making normalization necessary.

Ends trimmed: V by 1 base, J by 6 bases; bases unmatched to a gene: 7. The germline V gene supplies CDR1 SQVTM and CDR2 ANQGSEA. Inclusive of the bounding cysteine and phenylalanine, the CDR3 is 14 residues long. Only the CDR3 part of the read is kept: 42 bases, read in frame from the first base. Autoproliferating (CFSEdim) and non-proliferating (CFSEhi) T cell fractions were sequenced separately after stimulus-free culture of CFSE-labeled PBMCs. In total, about 50 million CFSE-labeled PBMCs were cultured without stimulus for roughly 7 days, after which replicate wells were pooled. PBMCs were labeled with 0.5 to 0.65 uM CFSE and cultured in serum-free AIM-V medium without exogenous stimuli. PBMCs were isolated by Ficoll density gradient centrifugation and cryopreserved before use. Live 7-AAD-negative cells were sorted on a FACSAria III, washed with PBS, and frozen at -80 degrees C as dry pellets.

The immunoSEQ Platform was used to amplify TCRbeta CDR3 regions from extracted genomic DNA. Multiplex PCR, high-throughput sequencing and a vendor bioinformatics pipeline were combined in the immunoSEQ assay. For the original study's pipeline: Non-productive sequences and CDR3s shorter than 4 amino acids were removed, and clonotype frequencies were recalculated per sample. In immunoSEQ Analyzer 2.0, shared clonotypes were identified as identical CDR3 amino acid, V gene and J gene sequences. Repertoire overlap was normalized by dividing shared clonotype counts by the product of both clone-set sizes, with the result scaled by 1000 into arbitrary units. This is the immuneACCESS table as TCRdb keeps it, with only in-frame sequences that have V and J called. A part of the clones is gone; compared with another copy, unresolved V genes explain less than half, and the rest is unexplained. V and J calls and clone size come straight from that table; D and trimming were deduced from the DNA. Across this sample there are over 35,000 clones, with about four fifths seen only once. Clones ranked in the top ten supply approximately 1.2% of the sample.

About this clone itself: Its antigen remains unidentified. Qualities for individual bases were not recorded, and no much larger clone is one base off.

Sequencing used PBMCs from blood kept in culture. The TCR originated in a human donor with multiple sclerosis. The chain links TRBV29-1 with TRBJ2-7, and TRBD1 aligns with 9 junction nucleotides. At the DNA level, the sequence is TGCAGCGTTGAAGCGGGACAGGGAGTTTCCGAGCAGTACTTC. Its translation reads: CSVEAGQGVSEQYF.